This note documents a single TCR beta chain sequence. The sample belongs to a study of blood T cell repertoires in COVID-19. This CDR3 has 17 residues. Losses at the gene ends were 2 bases for V and 1 base for J; bases not matched to a gene: 10. Looked up from germline, CDR1 is SGHDT and CDR2 is YYEEEE. Authors' analysis steps: Amplification from reference gene primers served as the basis for estimated nucleated cell counts. Profiling relied on immunoSEQ multiplex PCR, and the TCRdb table lists in-frame clones only, not all of them. Clone size and V and J calls were adopted from that table, with D and trimming inferred from the DNA. The data hold about 250,000 clones, with about nine tenths observed a single time.

The gene calls are TRBV5-6 and TRBJ2-5, with TRBD1 identical over 8 bases. Sequences were obtained from peripheral blood. The sequence was collected from a woman in her twenties or thirties with active or convalescent COVID-19. The CDR3 loop is CASSLQTGAPLQETQYF. In nucleotides, the CDR3 is TGTGCCAGCAGCTTACAGACAGGGGCGCCACTCCAAGAGACCCAGTACTTC.